Listed below are T cell receptor beta chains from one sample, sequenced in a study of T cells after yellow fever vaccination. TCRdb processed the 5' RACE reads anew with MiXCR; each CDR3 protein has one entry. The data contain approximately 58,000 distinct CDR3 sequences, approximately 5.7% of them singletons. This specimen consisted of PBMCs, either bulk or a sorted T-cell subset (CD4+, CD8+, memory, or dextramer-sorted; not recorded which), obtained on the day of the yellow fever booster vaccination. The receptors shown here come from a man younger than 35 who received the YFV17D yellow fever vaccine. CDR3s include the opening cysteine and the closing phenylalanine or tryptophan. D genes are given only for firm matches. Clone size, where shown, is once, few, many, or a class for clones that have expanded.

v_gene: TRBV7-9
j_gene: TRBJ1-1
abundance: few
d_gene: -
CDR3nt: TGTGCCAGCAGCTCCGGGATATCGTCTGAAGCTTTCTTT
CDR3aa: CASSSGISSEAFF

v_gene: TRBV7-8
j_gene: TRBJ2-6
abundance: many
d_gene: -
CDR3nt: TGTGCCAGCTCCGGGGCTGGGGCCAACGTCCTGACTTTC
CDR3aa: CASSGAGANVLTF

v_gene: TRBV7-9
j_gene: TRBJ2-2
abundance: few
d_gene: -
CDR3nt: TGTGCCAGCAGCTTTGGCACCAGCCGGGTGCACACCGGGGAGCTGTTTTTT
CDR3aa: CASSFGTSRVHTGELFF

v_gene: TRBV7-9
j_gene: TRBJ1-5
abundance: -
d_gene: TRBD1
CDR3nt: TGTGCCAGCAGCTTAGCGGTGACAGGGGATCAGCCCCAGCATTTT
CDR3aa: CASSLAVTGDQPQHF

v_gene: TRBV7-9
j_gene: TRBJ2-5
abundance: few
d_gene: TRBD2
CDR3nt: TGTGCCAGCAGCCCCGACCTGACTAGCGGGGGAGTAAAAGAGACCCAGTACTTC
CDR3aa: CASSPDLTSGGVKETQYF

v_gene: TRBV4-2
j_gene: TRBJ2-1
abundance: many
d_gene: -
CDR3nt: TGTGCCAGCAGCCAAGAGGACGGGAATGAGCAGTTCTTC
CDR3aa: CASSQEDGNEQFF

v_gene: TRBV5-1
j_gene: TRBJ2-7
abundance: many
d_gene: -
CDR3nt: TGCGCCAGCAGCCGGCCGCGGGGGCGCATCGACGAGCAGTACTTC
CDR3aa: CASSRPRGRIDEQYF

v_gene: TRBV5-5
j_gene: TRBJ2-3
abundance: -
d_gene: -
CDR3nt: TGTGCCAGCAGCTTCCCTCGACTAGGCACAGATACGCAGTATTTT
CDR3aa: CASSFPRLGTDTQYF

v_gene: TRBV7-9
j_gene: TRBJ1-1
abundance: many
d_gene: TRBD1
CDR3nt: TGTGCCAGCAGCTTAGCGGACAGGGATGGTGAGGCTTTCTTT
CDR3aa: CASSLADRDGEAFF

v_gene: TRBV29-1
j_gene: TRBJ2-7
abundance: many
d_gene: TRBD1
CDR3nt: TGCAGCGTTGAAATCCGGGACAGAAACTCCTACGAGCAGTACTTC
CDR3aa: CSVEIRDRNSYEQYF

v_gene: TRBV28
j_gene: TRBJ2-5
abundance: many
d_gene: -
CDR3nt: TGTGCCAGCAGTTGGCTGACTCAAGAGACCCAGTACTTC
CDR3aa: CASSWLTQETQYF

v_gene: TRBV6-5
j_gene: TRBJ2-1
abundance: many
d_gene: TRBD1
CDR3nt: TGTGCCAGCAGCAAAGCGTCAGGGGGCGTTGAGCAGTTCTTC
CDR3aa: CASSKASGGVEQFF

v_gene: TRBV6-2/TRBV6-3
j_gene: TRBJ1-2
abundance: few
d_gene: -
CDR3nt: TGTGCCAGCAGTTACATCGGGGAAGGCTATGGCTACACCTTC
CDR3aa: CASSYIGEGYGYTF

v_gene: TRBV5-1
j_gene: TRBJ1-1
abundance: many
d_gene: -
CDR3nt: TGCGCCAGCAGCTCCACCACATTGAAGATCGAGGGCGCTGAAGCTTTCTTT
CDR3aa: CASSSTTLKIEGAEAFF

v_gene: TRBV5-6
j_gene: TRBJ1-6
abundance: -
d_gene: TRBD1
CDR3nt: TGTGCCAGCAGCCAGCTGACAGGGGGGAGAGATAATTCACCCCTCCACTTT
CDR3aa: CASSQLTGGRDNSPLHF

v_gene: TRBV13
j_gene: TRBJ2-2
abundance: -
d_gene: -
CDR3nt: TGTGCCAGCAGCTTATCGCTGGGCAGTCCCGGGGAGCTGTTTTTT
CDR3aa: CASSLSLGSPGELFF

v_gene: TRBV12-3/TRBV12-4
j_gene: TRBJ1-2
abundance: many
d_gene: -
CDR3nt: TGTGCCACCGAATTGAGGGACGACCTTTATGGCTACACCTTC
CDR3aa: CATELRDDLYGYTF

v_gene: TRBV27
j_gene: TRBJ2-2
abundance: few
d_gene: TRBD2
CDR3nt: TGTGCCAGCAGCTACGGACTAGCGGGGGATAGGGAGCTGTTTTTT
CDR3aa: CASSYGLAGDRELFF

v_gene: TRBV6-5
j_gene: TRBJ2-2
abundance: few
d_gene: -
CDR3nt: TGTGCCAGCAGTTACTCGACAATGAACACCGGGGAGCTGTTTTTT
CDR3aa: CASSYSTMNTGELFF

v_gene: TRBV28
j_gene: TRBJ2-1
abundance: few
d_gene: -
CDR3nt: TGTGCCAGCAGTTTTCTCATAGGGGGACACAACAATGAGCAGTTCTTC
CDR3aa: CASSFLIGGHNNEQFF

v_gene: TRBV12-3/TRBV12-4
j_gene: TRBJ2-3
abundance: many
d_gene: -
CDR3nt: TGTGCCAGCAGTTTTTCCACCACAGATACGCAGTATTTT
CDR3aa: CASSFSTTDTQYF

v_gene: TRBV7-9
j_gene: TRBJ2-2
abundance: -
d_gene: -
CDR3nt: TGTGCCAGCAGCTTAGAGGTGCCCGGGGAGCTGTTTTTT
CDR3aa: CASSLEVPGELFF

v_gene: TRBV6-5
j_gene: TRBJ1-1
abundance: few
d_gene: TRBD1
CDR3nt: TGTGCCAGCAGGACAGGGTTGGGCACTGAAGCTTTCTTT
CDR3aa: CASRTGLGTEAFF

v_gene: TRBV5-1
j_gene: TRBJ1-1
abundance: many
d_gene: -
CDR3nt: TGCGCCAGCAGCTTGGACAGGGTGAACACTGAAGCTTTCTTT
CDR3aa: CASSLDRVNTEAFF

v_gene: TRBV7-2
j_gene: TRBJ2-1
abundance: many
d_gene: -
CDR3nt: TGTGCCAGCAGCTTAGGTGGGTTTGCTGAGCAGTTCTTC
CDR3aa: CASSLGGFAEQFF

v_gene: TRBV7-6
j_gene: TRBJ1-5
abundance: few
d_gene: TRBD1
CDR3nt: TGTGCCAGCAGCTCCCGGGACAGGGGGCGCGATCAGCCCCAGCATTTT
CDR3aa: CASSSRDRGRDQPQHF

v_gene: TRBV29-1
j_gene: TRBJ1-2
abundance: many
d_gene: TRBD1
CDR3nt: TGCAGCGCCGCTCGCGGGACAGGGAAGGAAATAGACTATGGCTACACCTTC
CDR3aa: CSAARGTGKEIDYGYTF